This T cell receptor (beta chain) was observed in a study of blood T cell repertoires in COVID-19. The germline V gene encodes CDR1 LNHDA and CDR2 SQIVND (reference sequence). V lost 9 bases and J lost 0, with 18 bases in between. The CDR3 has 16 residues. Profiling relied on immunoSEQ multiplex PCR, and the TCRdb table lists in-frame clones only, not all of them. The table lists roughly 180,000 clones, 70% to 80% of them singletons. The TCR was taken from a woman between 50 and 59 years old with active or convalescent COVID-19. The sequencing input was peripheral blood. The rearrangement uses TRBV19 and TRBJ1-5; D is ambiguous. The CDR3 here is CASLTSGVNSNQPQHF. In nucleotides, the CDR3 is TGTGCCAGCCTTACTTCGGGTGTGAATAGCAATCAGCCCCAGCATTTT.